These 2 T cell receptor beta chains were all obtained from the same sample, sequenced in a study of T cell changes during pregnancy in multiple sclerosis. Using immunoSEQ multiplex PCR, the repertoire was profiled, and TCRdb retains in-frame clones only, with some absent. This table has tens of thousands of clones, roughly 94% appearing once. Material: peripheral blood, obtained before pregnancy. These receptors all come from a female donor with multiple sclerosis, enrolled in a pregnancy study.

This clone was found once. The chain links TRBV9 to TRBJ2-5; 7 nucleotides align to TRBD2. The CDR3 totals 15 residues. In germline, CDR1 is SGDLS, CDR2 YYNGEE. With 3 bases clipped from V and 5 bases from J, the junction kept 10 bases outside the gene matches. The CDR3 reads CASSANGLGWETQYF. In DNA form, the CDR3 reads TGTGCCAGCAGCGCGAACGGACTAGGGTGGGAGACCCAGTACTTC.

V gene TRBV28 combines with J gene TRBJ1-2, with 9 bases fitting TRBD1. This CDR3 is built from 12 residues. Germline lookup yields CDR1 MDHEN and CDR2 SYDVKM. After removal of 8 bases from V and 3 bases from J, the junction contained 1 base not matched to a gene. The CDR3 coding sequence is TGTGCCAGCGGGGACAGGGACTATGGCTACACCTTC. It specifies CASGDRDYGYTF.